This T cell receptor beta chain was recovered during a study of beta chain features in type 1 diabetes. Study summary: All samples together contributed 107,917,701 sorted cells for examination. Notes on the study in general: Shortening that was moderate but significant affected the TCRB CDR3s of Type 1 diabetes patients in all four CD4+ subsets.

The CDR3 has 17 residues. V lost 2 bases and J lost 0, with 20 bases in between. The germline CDR1 and CDR2 sequences are GTSNPN and SVGIG (reference sequence). With regard to this clone: Its antigen is unknown.

Of the isolated RNA, all was reverse transcribed, and so the sequenced material was expressed TCRB transcripts. Sequenced by immunoSEQ multiplex PCR; TCRdb stores in-frame clones only, minus some. The sample has some 640,000 clones, around 15% seen once. This receptor was obtained from a man younger than 35 with type 1 diabetes. The sequencing input was naive CD4+ T cells from blood. This chain connects TRBV30 to TRBJ2-7; D perhaps matches TRBD2 (6 bases). The CDR3 here is CAWSPRRGHGSSYEQYF. In nucleotides, the CDR3 is TGTGCCTGGAGTCCTCGGAGGGGCCACGGTAGCTCCTACGAGCAGTACTTC.